The clone carrying this T cell receptor beta chain has ten or more counts. RNA transcripts were the template, and TCR beta CDR3 regions were amplified from them. An initial RT-PCR round employing HTBI primers preceded a second-round multiplex PCR. Each CDR3 protein gets one entry after TCRdb re-called the multiplex PCR reads with MiXCR. The sample shows over a million distinct CDR3 sequences, about two fifths of them seen only once. The CDR3 runs 12 residues. Germline V gene sequence: CDR1 SQVTM, CDR2 ANQGSEA. The V gene lost 6 bases and the J gene lost 5 bases, with 13 bases spanning the gap. This sample stems from a study of Graves' ophthalmopathy and Graves' hyperthyroidism. Excluded were patients with other autoimmune diseases, uncontrolled infections, pregnancy or lactation. Orbital computed tomography and thyroid ultrasound, along with TRAb, serum thyroxine and clinical symptoms, underpinned diagnosis.

This receptor was identified in an adult man with Graves' hyperthyroidism. Sequences were obtained from peripheral blood or thyroid tissue (not recorded which). The rearrangement links TRBV29-1 to TRBJ2-5; D ambiguous. This CDR3 reads CSVSLGLETQYF. CDR3 nucleotides: TGCAGCGTATCTCTAGGGTTGGAGACCCAGTACTTC.